Presented here are 25 T cell receptor beta chains from one specimen sequenced in a study of T cell responses to AZD1222 COVID-19 vaccine. The repertoire was sequenced with immunoSEQ multiplex PCR; TCRdb's copy has only in-frame clones and lacks some. Among 140,000 or so clones, around 91% were seen once, and the ten largest hold 1.6%. The sequences come from peripheral blood, collected on day 0 of AZD1222 vaccination. Source of these receptors: an adult in good health.

The chain combines TRBV11-1 with TRBJ2-4, with unresolved D. The germline gives CDR1 SGHAT, CDR2 FQDESV (reference sequence). V lost 3 bases, J lost 1 base, and 7 bases lay in between. CDR3 size: 14 residues. As DNA, the CDR3 is TGTGCCAGCAGCTTCCTCCGGGCCAAAAACATTCAGTACTTC. It is translated as CASSFLRAKNIQYF. Supplemented by reference TRBV11-1 and TRBJ2-4, the full variable domain reads EAEVAQSPRYKITEKSQAVAFWCDPISGHATLYWYRQILGQGPELLVQFQDESVVDDSQLPKDRFSAERLKGVDSTLKIQPAELGDSAMYLCASSFLRAKNIQYFGAGTRLSVL.

The gene calls are TRBV27 and TRBJ1-3; no firm D call. The V and J ends lost 3 bases and 4 bases respectively, with 7 bases between them. CDR1 is MNHEY and CDR2 is SMNVEV in the germline V gene (reference sequence). This CDR3 has 13 residues. The CDR3 here is CASSLFPGNTIYF. CDR3 sequence (DNA): TGTGCCAGCAGTTTGTTCCCCGGAAACACCATATATTTT.

This chain connects TRBV3-1 (or the pseudogene TRBV3-2) to TRBJ2-3; maybe TRBD2 (6 bases). Germline V lookup: CDR1 LGHDT, CDR2 YNNKEL (reference sequence). CDR3 length: 15 residues. Trimming removed 5 bases at V and 2 bases at J, with 14 bases between. The CDR3 loop reads CASSGPGLHTDTQYF. The CDR3 DNA follows: TGTGCCAGCAGCGGTCCGGGACTTCACACAGATACGCAGTATTTT.

The rearrangement joins TRBV11-2 to TRBJ2-3; D remains ambiguous. The CDR3 extends over 17 amino acids. Trimming took off 1 base at V and 0 bases at J, with 14 bases between the two ends. In germline, CDR1 is SGHAT, CDR2 FQNNGV. CDR3 sequence (DNA): TGTGCCAGCAGCTTAGGGTTCGCGTATACTAGCACAGATACGCAGTATTTT. Translated: CASSLGFAYTSTDTQYF.

This chain links TRBV28 with TRBJ1-6, with D unresolved. Trimming cost V 5 bases and J 4 bases, with 18 bases left between them. CDR1 is MDHEN and CDR2 is SYDVKM in the germline V gene. This CDR3 has 17 residues. In nucleotides, the CDR3 is TGTGCCAGCAGTGCGCTTCCTGGACGTAATTATAATTCACCCCTCCACTTT. Its translation: CASSALPGRNYNSPLHF.

The chain carries TRBV7-9 and TRBJ2-5; D may be TRBD2 (5 bases). Germline CDR1 and CDR2: SEHNR and FQNEAQ (reference sequence). The CDR3 runs 17 residues. V lost 6 bases to trimming and J lost 1 base, with 21 bases between them. CDR3 in DNA: TGTGCCAGCAGGTCTTACTTTCCGGGGAATAGCCAAGAGACCCAGTACTTC. Translation: CASRSYFPGNSQETQYF.

The CDR3 coding sequence is TGTGCCAGCAGCGCGGGGGGACTAGCGGGAGGATTGTCCTACAATGAGCAGTTCTTC. Translated, it gives CASSAGGLAGGLSYNEQFF. This rearrangement joins TRBV9 to TRBJ2-1; 15 bases line up with TRBD2. Trimming at V came to 3 bases and at J to 1 base, leaving 8 bases not matched to a gene. This CDR3 has 19 residues. Germline V gene lookup returns CDR1 SGDLS and CDR2 YYNGEE.

V gene TRBV12-3 or TRBV12-4 combines with J gene TRBJ2-1; D is undetermined. V dropped 8 bases and J dropped 8 bases, with 10 bases sitting between them. This CDR3 is 11 amino acids long. The DNA for the CDR3 is TGTGCCAGCTTCAATGGCTATGAGCAGTTCTTC. Its protein product is CASFNGYEQFF.

The chain has TRBV3-1 (or the pseudogene TRBV3-2) and TRBJ2-7; no reliable D call. Germline-derived CDR1 and CDR2 are LGHDT and YNNKEL (reference sequence). Trimming took off 1 base at V and 1 base at J, with 8 bases between the two ends. This CDR3 is 14 amino acids long. The CDR3 coding sequence is TGTGCCAGCAGCCAAGGGAGTAGTTCCTACGAGCAGTACTTC. Its protein product is CASSQGSSSYEQYF.

The chain is built from TRBV25-1 and TRBJ1-2; D is uncertain. The germline V gene has CDR1 MGHDK and CDR2 SYGVNS. The germline V and J ends were trimmed by 2 bases and 2 bases, with 9 bases remaining between them. CDR3 length: 14 residues. CDR3 DNA sequence: TGTGCCAGCAGTGAAAACGAGCGAAACTATGGCTACACCTTC. Encoded protein: CASSENERNYGYTF.

V and J are TRBV28 and TRBJ1-6; D ambiguous. Germline lookup yields CDR1 MDHEN and CDR2 SYDVKM. Trimming left V 3 bases short and J 9 bases short, with 6 bases between. CDR3 size: 12 residues. CDR3 region: CASSFGSSPLHF. The CDR3 coding sequence is TGTGCCAGCAGTTTCGGATCTTCACCCCTCCACTTT.

The V gene is TRBV27, the J gene TRBJ2-1; D perhaps matches TRBD2 (5 bases). Germline V CDR1 and CDR2: MNHEY, SMNVEV (reference sequence). Trimming removed 5 bases from V and 0 bases from J, with 11 bases in between. This CDR3 has 15 amino acids. The CDR3 sequence: CASSLLGSSYNEQFF. CDR3 nucleotide sequence: TGTGCCAGCAGTCTTCTGGGGAGCTCCTACAATGAGCAGTTCTTC.

This chain connects TRBV11-2 to TRBJ2-5; 10 bases map to TRBD2. CDR3 length: 19 residues. Losses at the gene ends were 1 base for V and 7 bases for J; bases not matched to a gene: 18. Germline V gives CDR1 SGHAT, CDR2 FQNNGV. The CDR3 sequence: CASSLVVRLAGVLPRTQYF. The CDR3 bases are TGTGCCAGCAGCTTAGTCGTTAGGCTAGCGGGGGTGTTGCCGCGGACCCAGTACTTC.

This rearrangement joins TRBV19 to TRBJ2-6; D is ambiguous. Germline CDR1 LNHDA, CDR2 SQIVND (reference sequence). V gave up 3 bases and J gave up 0 bases, with 6 bases separating them. The CDR3 totals 15 residues. The CDR3: CASSMWGSGANVLTF. The CDR3 DNA reads TGTGCCAGTAGTATGTGGGGCTCTGGGGCCAACGTCCTGACTTTC.

This chain connects TRBV19 to TRBJ1-1; no reliable D call. CDR3 size: 13 residues. The germline V and J ends were trimmed by 3 bases and 5 bases, with 10 bases remaining between them. Germline V gene lookup returns CDR1 LNHDA and CDR2 SQIVND (reference sequence). The chain's CDR3 is CASSINVFTEAFF. The DNA for the CDR3 is TGTGCCAGTAGTATTAATGTCTTTACTGAAGCTTTCTTT. The full variable domain, in which reference TRBV19 and TRBJ1-1 provide the parts outside the CDR3, is DGGITQSPKYLFRKEGQNVTLSCEQNLNHDAMYWYRQDPGQGLRLIYYSQIVNDFQKGDIAEGYSVSREKKESFPLTVTSAQKNPTAFYLCASSINVFTEAFFGQGTRLTVV.

This sequence joins TRBV10-3 and TRBJ1-2; 11 positions match TRBD1. Germline V lookup: CDR1 ENHRY, CDR2 SYGVKD. The ends lost 6 bases at V and 7 bases at J; junction bases unmatched: 1. CDR3 length: 12 residues. The DNA of the CDR3 is TGTGCCATCAGGGGGACAGGGGGTGGCTACACCTTC. This gives the protein CAIRGTGGGYTF.

This chain joins TRBV5-4 and TRBJ1-2; D is unresolved. Germline CDR1 and CDR2: SGHNT and YYREEE (reference sequence). V was clipped by 2 bases and J by 3 bases, with 2 bases between them. There are 11 residues in the CDR3. The CDR3 sequence: CASSFDYGYTF. CDR3 bases: TGTGCCAGCAGCTTCGACTATGGCTACACCTTC.

The chain combines TRBV6-2 or TRBV6-3 with TRBJ2-7; TRBD2 matches 11 bases. The CDR3 extends over 15 amino acids. The germline V gene encodes CDR1 MNHEY and CDR2 SVGEGT. After removal of 6 bases from V and 4 bases from J, the junction contained 8 bases not matched to a gene. The DNA for the CDR3 is TGTGCCAGCAGCCCTAGACTAGCGGGGTCATACGAGCAGTACTTC. Encoded protein: CASSPRLAGSYEQYF.

The sample holds one count of this clone. CDR3 in amino acids: CASSLYSGGTKDYGYTF. The CDR3 bases are TGCGCCAGCAGCTTGTATTCAGGGGGAACGAAGGACTATGGCTACACCTTC. This chain connects TRBV5-1 to TRBJ1-2, with 7 bases identical to TRBD1. V lost 1 base to trimming and J lost 3 bases; unmatched junction nucleotides: 12. This CDR3 has 17 residues. CDR1 and CDR2 from the germline V gene are SGHRS and YFSETQ.

The V and J genes are TRBV30 and TRBJ1-5; D perhaps matches TRBD1 (5 bases). Trimming took off 5 bases at V and 7 bases at J, with 15 bases between the two ends. There are 13 residues in the CDR3. Per germline, CDR1 GTSNPN and CDR2 SVGIG (reference sequence). The CDR3 reads CAWSPQGEQPQHF. The DNA for the CDR3 is TGTGCCTGGTCCCCTCAGGGAGAGCAGCCCCAGCATTTT.

The rearrangement links TRBV5-4 to TRBJ2-2; 7 bases are a match to TRBD2. J gave up 7 bases and V 5 bases, and 11 bases lay outside the gene matches. The CDR3 sequence is 15 residues long. CDR1 and CDR2 (germline): SGHNT, YYREEE (reference sequence). The CDR3 sequence is CASSYWSSGGGELFF. The CDR3 DNA follows: TGTGCCAGCAGTTATTGGAGCTCGGGAGGCGGGGAGCTGTTTTTT. The full variable domain, rest sourced from reference TRBV5-4 and TRBJ2-2, is ETGVTQSPTHLIKTRGQQVTLRCSSQSGHNTVSWYQQALGQGPQFIFQYYREEENGRGNFPPRFSGLQFPNYSSELNVNALELDDSALYLCASSYWSSGGGELFFGEGSRLTVL.

V usage is TRBV18 and J usage is TRBJ1-1; D might be TRBD1 (6 bases). CDR1 and CDR2 from the germline V gene are KGHSH and LQKENI. This CDR3 is 13 amino acids long. V dropped 7 bases and J dropped 2 bases, with 11 bases sitting between them. The CDR3 reads CASFTGTNTEAFF. CDR3 nucleotides: TGTGCCAGCTTCACTGGGACAAACACTGAAGCTTTCTTT.

The genes are TRBV7-9 and TRBJ1-2; D might be TRBD1 (6 bases). V was trimmed by 6 bases and J by 1 base, leaving 21 bases between them. Germline V gene sequence: CDR1 SEHNR, CDR2 FQNEAQ (reference sequence). The CDR3 extends over 17 amino acids. CDR3 sequence (DNA): TGTGCCAGCAGTCCCATCCCCGGACAGTCTTTTAACTATGGCTACACCTTC. This gives the protein CASSPIPGQSFNYGYTF.

The rearrangement joins TRBV7-9 to TRBJ2-1; 8 bases match TRBD2. The CDR3 is 13 amino acids. Germline V gene sequence: CDR1 SEHNR, CDR2 FQNEAQ (reference sequence). V dropped 11 bases and J dropped 6; count of bases not matched to a gene: 9. In DNA, the CDR3 is TGTGCCCCATCGGGAGGGTCGCCCAATGAGCAGTTCTTC. It encodes CAPSGGSPNEQFF.

The V call is TRBV27, the J call TRBJ1-5; TRBD1 agrees at 7 bases. There are 16 residues in the CDR3. Per germline, CDR1 MNHEY and CDR2 SMNVEV (reference sequence). With 2 bases clipped from V and 3 bases from J, the junction kept 7 bases outside the gene matches. CDR3 coding DNA: TGTGCCAGCAGTTTAGGCCGGACAGGTCCCAATCAGCCCCAGCATTTT. It encodes CASSLGRTGPNQPQHF.